This T cell receptor beta chain came from a study of shared clonotypes between healthy human individuals. Germline-derived CDR1 and CDR2 are MNHEY and SVGAGI. The length of the CDR3 is 15 residues. The V gene lost 5 bases and the J gene lost 5 bases, with 18 bases spanning the gap. TCRdb's table, derived via immunoSEQ multiplex PCR, lists solely in-frame clones and lacks some. The data show 600,000 to 750,000 clones, 55% to 80% seen once. Sequences were obtained from memory CD4+ T cells sorted from blood. Subset given: CD45RA-negative fraction. The genes are TRBV6-5 and TRBJ1-1; D unresolved. This receptor was obtained from a woman aged 30 to 39 in good health. CDR3 amino acids: CASSRQRSRETEAFF. The DNA of the CDR3 is TGTGCCAGCAGTAGGCAGAGAAGCCGGGAGACTGAAGCTTTCTTT.